The 11 T cell receptor beta chains given below trace back to one sample, sequenced in a study of control samples from healthy donors and cancer patients. Produced via immunoSEQ multiplex PCR; TCRdb's table is partial and in-frame only. The sample gives approximately 30,000 clones, around nine tenths of which show up once; about 1.6% is in the top ten. Sample: PBMCs. The receptors were gathered from a woman aged 40 to 50 with lung cancer.

The V call is TRBV3-1 (or the pseudogene TRBV3-2), the J call TRBJ2-1; the match to TRBD2 covers 9 bases. CDR1 is LGHDT, CDR2 YNNKEL, per germline (reference sequence). The CDR3 covers 16 residues. The trim removed 7 bases at V and 6 bases at J, leaving 13 bases unmatched. CDR3 sequence (DNA): TGTGCCAGCATGGGTGGGCTAGCGGGGCCTATCAATGAGCAGTTCTTC. It encodes CASMGGLAGPINEQFF.

The rearrangement joins TRBV20-1 to TRBJ1-5, with D possibly being TRBD1 (6 bases). The CDR3 consists of 16 residues. Germline values: CDR1 DFQATT, CDR2 SNEGSKA (reference sequence). Between the trimmed V and J ends, which lost 3 bases and 4 bases, there was a span of 19 bases. The CDR3: CSASKLPGGLNQPQHF. CDR3 nucleotide sequence: TGCAGTGCTAGTAAATTGCCGGGGGGCCTAAATCAGCCCCAGCATTTT.

The table lists this clone with a count of one. The chain carries TRBV7-3 and TRBJ1-2; tentatively, D is TRBD1 (6 bases). CDR1 is SGHTA and CDR2 is FQGTGA in the germline V gene. Trimming left V 6 bases short and J 6 bases short, with 20 bases between. This CDR3 spans 15 amino acids. The CDR3 sequence: CASRPDGTSLHGYTF. The DNA for the CDR3 is TGTGCCAGCAGACCAGACGGGACATCTCTACATGGCTACACCTTC.

The chain is built from TRBV5-1 and TRBJ2-3; no clear D. Trimming stripped 1 base from V and 3 bases from J, with 12 bases between. CDR1 SGHRS and CDR2 YFSETQ come from the germline V gene. This CDR3 is built from 15 residues. This CDR3 is CASSLQDPRTDTQYF. The CDR3 DNA reads TGCGCCAGCAGCTTGCAGGACCCCAGGACAGATACGCAGTATTTT.

The chain has TRBV7-9 and TRBJ1-2; D is unclear. Germline V gene lookup returns CDR1 SEHNR and CDR2 FQNEAQ (reference sequence). V lost 2 bases and J 6 bases, leaving 7 bases between the germline ends. The CDR3 sequence is 12 residues long. CDR3 region: CASSLNTDGYTF. CDR3 DNA sequence: TGTGCCAGCAGCTTAAACACAGATGGCTACACCTTC.

This chain joins TRBV19 and TRBJ2-6; D remains ambiguous. The CDR3 has 16 amino acids. Germline CDR1 LNHDA, CDR2 SQIVND (reference sequence). V was shortened by 5 bases and J by 1 base, with 12 bases between the two germline ends. The CDR3 loop reads CASSPLPVSGANVLTF. CDR3 bases: TGTGCCAGTAGTCCTCTACCGGTTTCTGGGGCCAACGTCCTGACTTTC.

This chain links TRBV12-3 or TRBV12-4 with TRBJ2-2; D is unclear. This CDR3 is built from 13 residues. V was cut by 2 bases and J by 5 bases, with 6 bases left in between. CDR3 protein: CASSLRHTGELFF. Written as DNA, the CDR3 is TGTGCCAGCAGTTTAAGACATACCGGGGAGCTGTTTTTT.

For the CDR3, the DNA is TGTGCCAGCAGTTCCATCGACATTGTCTACGAGCAGTACTTC. Protein product: CASSSIDIVYEQYF. The rearrangement links TRBV6-2 or TRBV6-3 to TRBJ2-7; the D is unclear. CDR1 MNHEY and CDR2 SVGEGT come from the germline V gene. The CDR3 spans 14 residues. Deletions cut 4 bases from V and 3 bases from J, with 13 bases between.

This clone showed up just a few times. The chain joins TRBV6-5 to TRBJ2-3, with 10 bases lining up with TRBD1. The CDR3 is 15 residues long. CDR1 is MNHEY and CDR2 is SVGAGI in the germline V gene. V trimming: 4 bases; J trimming: 4 bases; junction bases outside the gene matches: 5. The CDR3 reads CASSSKTGGADTQYF. DNA of the CDR3: TGTGCCAGCAGTTCCAAGACAGGGGGCGCAGATACGCAGTATTTT.

This clone was observed a handful of times. The chain carries TRBV27 and TRBJ2-5, with 7 bases that match TRBD1. J was trimmed by 2 bases and V by 3 bases; bases with no gene match: 6. CDR3 length: 15 residues. CDR1 is MNHEY, CDR2 SMNVEV, per germline (reference sequence). CDR3 DNA: TGTGCCAGCAGTTTCCACGACAGGGCTCAAGAGACCCAGTACTTC. Translation gives CASSFHDRAQETQYF.

Sample share makes this clone medium-sized (0.01 to 0.1%). The rearrangement uses TRBV5-8 and TRBJ1-2; no clear D gene. The CDR3 runs 13 residues. Trimming pared 7 bases from V and 6 bases from J, leaving 16 bases between. CDR1 and CDR2 from the germline V gene are SGHTS and YDEGEE. The CDR3 DNA is TGTGCCAGCCGCAACCGAGGGAGAGATGGCTACACCTTC. Protein product: CASRNRGRDGYTF. The full variable domain, its missing parts supplied by reference TRBV5-8 and TRBJ1-2, is EAGVTQSPTHLIKTRGQQATLRCSPISGHTSVYWYQQALGLGLQFLLWYDEGEERNRGNFPPRFSGRQFPNYSSELNVNALELEDSALYLCASRNRGRDGYTFGSGTRLTVV.